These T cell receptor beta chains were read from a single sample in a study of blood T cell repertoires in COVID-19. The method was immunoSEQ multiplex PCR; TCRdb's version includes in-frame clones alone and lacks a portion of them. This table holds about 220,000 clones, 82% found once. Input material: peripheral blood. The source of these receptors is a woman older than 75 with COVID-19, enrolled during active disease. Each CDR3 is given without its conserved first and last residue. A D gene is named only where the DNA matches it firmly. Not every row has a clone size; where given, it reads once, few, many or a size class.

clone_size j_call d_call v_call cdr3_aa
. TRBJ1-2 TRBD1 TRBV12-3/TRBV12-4 ASRYRGSGGYT
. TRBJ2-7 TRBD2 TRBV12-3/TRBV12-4 ASSPGLAGKQY
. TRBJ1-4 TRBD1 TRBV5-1 ASSLEGGDEKLF
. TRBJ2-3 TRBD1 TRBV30 AWSRGLLTDTQY
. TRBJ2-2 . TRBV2 ASSDRQNTGELF
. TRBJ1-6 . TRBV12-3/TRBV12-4 ASSLNSPLH
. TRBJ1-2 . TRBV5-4 ASSFPTGPYGYT
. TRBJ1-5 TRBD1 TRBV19 ASSTLDRASGQPQH
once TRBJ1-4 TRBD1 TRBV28 ASKPGTGERKLF
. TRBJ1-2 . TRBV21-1 ASSDCGGANYGYT
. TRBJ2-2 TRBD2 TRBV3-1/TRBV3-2 ASSSGGYGELF
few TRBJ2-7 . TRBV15 ATSRGRGRLYEQY
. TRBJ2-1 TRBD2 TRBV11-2 ASSISGGAYNEQF